The present TCR beta chain was sequenced within a study of blood T cell repertoires in COVID-19. The overall study: Acute-phase and convalescent COVID-19 samples originated in the United States, Italy and Spain.

The data were produced by immunoSEQ multiplex PCR, yet TCRdb's version contains in-frame clones alone and is incomplete. The repertoire holds around 270,000 clones, with 85% to 90% as singletons. The V gene end was trimmed by 3 bases and the J gene end by 12 bases; junction bases not matched to a gene: 10. The CDR3 sequence is 13 residues long. Germline CDR1 and CDR2: LNHDA and SQIVND (reference sequence). This receptor was taken from a man between 35 and 55 years old with acute or convalescent COVID-19. The specimen was peripheral blood. The rearrangement uses TRBV19 and TRBJ1-1, with 7 bases aligning to TRBD1. CDR3 sequence reads: CASSMDRQGVTFF. The CDR3 DNA is TGTGCCAGTAGTATGGACCGACAGGGTGTGACTTTCTTT.